This TCR beta chain came from a study of T cell repertoires in aging, cancer and after chemotherapy. Across the whole study: About 8.8 million TCR reads were in the whole dataset. General observations from the study: Thymic emigration or peripheral T cell expansion may be impaired by lymphoid organ infiltration in hematological cancer.

By proportion, this clonotype is medium-sized (0.01 to 0.1%). The antigen remains unidentified. Multiplex touch-down PCR with TRB-A/B primers amplified rearranged V-D-J TRB sequences. TCRdb recomputed calls from the multiplex PCR reads with MiXCR, one row per CDR3 protein. The table has approximately 2,200 distinct CDR3 sequences, over 20% seen once. Amplification of TCR beta used genomic DNA extracted from peripheral blood. This CDR3 is built from 14 residues. V lost 3 bases and J lost 9; bases outside the gene matches: 13. CDR1 is DFQATT, CDR2 SNEGSKA, per germline (reference sequence). The sample taken for sequencing was blood. The gene calls are TRBV20-1 and TRBJ1-2; 7 bases agree with TRBD1. This receptor was obtained from a human donor with a blood cancer. The CDR3 DNA reads as TGCAGTGCTAGGGCCACCTTACAGGGGCAGCGCTACACCTTC. It encodes CSARATLQGQRYTF.